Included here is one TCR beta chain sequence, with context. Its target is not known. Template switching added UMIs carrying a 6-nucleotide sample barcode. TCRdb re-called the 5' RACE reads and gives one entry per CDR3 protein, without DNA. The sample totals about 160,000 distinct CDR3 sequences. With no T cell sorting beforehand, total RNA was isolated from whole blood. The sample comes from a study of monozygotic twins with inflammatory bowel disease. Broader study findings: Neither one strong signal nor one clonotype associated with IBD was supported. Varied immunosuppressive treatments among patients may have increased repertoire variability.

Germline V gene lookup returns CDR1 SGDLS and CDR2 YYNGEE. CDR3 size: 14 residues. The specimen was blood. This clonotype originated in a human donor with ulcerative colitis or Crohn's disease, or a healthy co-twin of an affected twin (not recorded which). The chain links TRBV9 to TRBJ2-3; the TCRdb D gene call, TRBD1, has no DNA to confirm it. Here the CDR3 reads CASSMQGNKDTQYF.